This TCR beta chain emerged from a study of T cells in Graves' hyperthyroidism and ophthalmopathy. This clonotype was seen repeatedly, ten times or more. Its antigen is as yet unknown. The CDR3 runs 11 residues. Germline assignment: CDR1 MDHEN and CDR2 SYDVKM. Trimming took off 6 bases at V and 9 bases at J, with 9 bases between the two ends. Whole-study findings and limits: Researchers found most expanded thyroid clonotypes above 0.001 in blood as well.

Amplified TCR beta CDR3 regions came from RNA transcripts. A first-round RT-PCR of the TCR CDR3 used the HTBI primer set. TCRdb fed the multiplex PCR reads into MiXCR, producing one record per CDR3 protein. Of 550,000 to 600,000 distinct CDR3 sequences in the sample, over 15% were seen once. Absence of ophthalmopathy progression within 18 months defined stable Graves' hyperthyroidism. The diagnoses drew upon clinical symptoms, serum thyroxine and TRAb, thyroid ultrasound and orbital computed tomography. Input material: blood. This sequence joins TRBV28 and TRBJ2-1, with D unresolved. The TCR originated in a woman under 30 with Graves' hyperthyroidism. CDR3 residues: CASRTFAEQFF. In DNA form, the CDR3 reads TGTGCCAGCAGGACATTTGCTGAGCAGTTCTTC.